These 6 T cell receptor beta chains were sequenced from one sample in a study of T cells after posttransplantation cyclophosphamide. This table comes from immunoSEQ multiplex PCR, and its TCRdb copy is limited to in-frame clones, with some not included. The sample holds roughly 6,200 clones, and no clone turns up only once. Busulfan-fludarabine conditioning, marrow transplant, and cyclophosphamide on days +3 and +4 were administered. Specimen: PBMCs, collected after an allogeneic stem cell transplant with post-transplant cyclophosphamide. The receptors come from a male patient aged 25-45 years who received an allogeneic stem cell transplant from an unrelated donor, was CMV-positive, and had acute and chronic GVHD. Some T cells may trace back to the graft donor.

CDR3 sequence: CASSQDRVRVPSTDTQYF. Written as DNA, the CDR3 is TGTGCCAGCAGCCAAGATCGGGTGCGGGTCCCAAGCACAGATACGCAGTATTTT. V usage is TRBV14 and J usage is TRBJ2-3; D possibly corresponds to TRBD2 (5 bases). Germline lookup yields CDR1 SGHDN and CDR2 FVKESK. CDR3 size: 18 residues. Trimming took 0 bases from V and 0 from J, leaving 16 bases between them.

The chain recombines TRBV9 with TRBJ2-5; 11 bases map to TRBD2. Per germline, CDR1 SGDLS and CDR2 YYNGEE. CDR3 length: 16 residues. V trimming: 0 bases; J trimming: 11 bases; junction bases outside the gene matches: 12. For the CDR3, the DNA is TGTGCCAGCAGCGTAGTTCCTAGCGGGAGGACGGGTGAGCAGTACTTC. It specifies CASSVVPSGRTGEQYF.

This clone was counted at least ten times. The chain joins TRBV11-2 to TRBJ2-7; TRBD1 is a possible D gene (6 bases). The CDR3 contains 14 residues. Trimming shortened V by 4 bases and J by 0 bases, and 10 bases separated the two germline ends. The germline CDR1 and CDR2 sequences are SGHAT and FQNNGV. The CDR3 nucleotides read TGTGCCAGCAGCTCTTGGACAGCCTCCTACGAGCAGTACTTC. Translating it yields CASSSWTASYEQYF.

This clone appeared many times. The CDR3 sequence: CASSPETGFGEKLFF. The CDR3 nucleotides are TGTGCCAGCAGTCCCGAGACAGGGTTTGGGGAAAAACTGTTTTTT. The V gene is TRBV6-5, the J gene TRBJ1-4; 7 bases match TRBD1. The CDR3 spans 15 residues. CDR1 is MNHEY and CDR2 is SVGAGI in the germline V gene. Trimming cost V 5 bases and J 8 bases; bases outside gene matches: 11.

This clone was seen many times. The chain employs TRBV19 and TRBJ2-3; 8 nucleotides line up with TRBD1. The CDR3 covers 16 residues. Losses at the gene ends were 1 base for V and 0 bases for J; bases not matched to a gene: 3. The germline CDR1 and CDR2 sequences are LNHDA and SQIVND (reference sequence). The CDR3 sequence is CASSIGDRYSTDTQYF. The CDR3 region has the DNA TGTGCCAGTAGTATAGGGGACAGGTATAGCACAGATACGCAGTATTTT.

In this sample, this clone turned up many times. The DNA of the CDR3 is TGCGCCAGCAGCTTCAAATACGAGCAGTACTTC. This translates into CASSFKYEQYF. This chain joins TRBV5-1 and TRBJ2-7, with D unclear. This CDR3 is built from 11 residues. Trimming removed 2 bases from V and 4 bases from J, with 4 bases in between. Looked up from germline, CDR1 is SGHRS and CDR2 is YFSETQ.